The 14 T cell receptor beta chains below all came from one sample that was sequenced in a study of cytomegalovirus exposure and HLA in healthy donors. In the PCR, 60 Vbeta and 13 Jbeta primers were used. The assay was immunoSEQ multiplex PCR, and TCRdb's table has in-frame clones only and misses some. Altogether some 150,000 clones are present, roughly 77% being singletons, with the ten largest covering roughly 3.4%. The specimen was PBMCs. These receptors were taken from a human donor in good health.

The rearrangement joins TRBV7-2 to TRBJ2-3; TRBD2 matches at 9 bases. The CDR3 sequence is 16 residues long. CDR1 and CDR2 (germline): SGHTA, FQGNSA. The V gene end was trimmed by 5 bases and the J gene end by 3 bases; junction bases not matched to a gene: 9. CDR3 sequence: CASSTTLAGLTDTQYF. DNA for the CDR3: TGTGCCAGCAGCACGACCCTAGCGGGGCTTACAGATACGCAGTATTTT. The entire variable domain, with the rest obtained from reference TRBV7-2 and TRBJ2-3, is as follows: GAGVSQSPSNKVTEKGKDVELRCDPISGHTALYWYRQSLGQGLEFLIYFQGNSAPDKSGLPSDRFSAERTGGSVSTLTIQRTQQEDSAVYLCASSTTLAGLTDTQYFGPGTRLTVL.

This clone was seen a few times. The genes are TRBV7-9 and TRBJ1-1; D ambiguous. Germline-derived CDR1 and CDR2 are SEHNR and FQNEAQ (reference sequence). Trimming took off 7 bases at V and 11 bases at J, with 20 bases between the two ends. CDR3 length: 13 amino acids. The CDR3 loop reads CASIGGGKREAFF. The CDR3 coding sequence is TGTGCCAGCATCGGAGGCGGAAAACGAGAGGCTTTCTTT.

V gene TRBV5-1 combines with J gene TRBJ2-3; D is perhaps TRBD1 (6 bases). The CDR3 contains 15 residues. The germline V and J ends were trimmed by 4 bases and 7 bases, with 19 bases remaining between them. Germline V CDR1 and CDR2: SGHRS, YFSETQ. The DNA for the CDR3 is TGCGCCAGCAGCCCGAAGACAGGTGCCACGAATACGCAGTATTTT. Residues: CASSPKTGATNTQYF.

This clone was recorded a few times. The V and J genes are TRBV5-1 and TRBJ1-1, with 7 bases identical to TRBD1. This CDR3 has 13 amino acids. The germline V gene encodes CDR1 SGHRS and CDR2 YFSETQ. Germline trimming cut 4 bases from V and 8 bases from J; bases unmatched to any gene: 8. The CDR3 sequence: CASSLTGSCEAFF. CDR3 DNA: TGCGCCAGCAGCCTGACAGGGTCTTGCGAAGCTTTCTTT.

J is TRBJ1-2 and V is TRBV30; 8 nucleotides align to TRBD1. CDR1 GTSNPN and CDR2 SVGIG come from the germline V gene (reference sequence). The CDR3 extends over 14 amino acids. Trimming removed 2 bases from V and 7 bases from J; junction bases left unmatched: 9. CDR3 DNA: TGTGCCTGGAGTCCCCGTGGCAGGGGGCTTGGCTACACCTTC. This sequence encodes CAWSPRGRGLGYTF. The full variable domain, in which reference TRBV30 and TRBJ1-2 provide the parts outside the CDR3, is SQTIHQWPATLVQPVGSPLSLECTVEGTSNPNLYWYRQAAGRGLQLLFYSVGIGQISSEVPQNLSASRPQDRQFILSSKKLLLSDSGFYLCAWSPRGRGLGYTFGSGTRLTVV.

In its sample, this clone was seen a few times. The chain joins TRBV5-1 to TRBJ1-1; 8 nucleotides line up with TRBD1. Germline loops: CDR1 SGHRS, CDR2 YFSETQ. V shed 0 bases, J shed 4 bases, and the junction held 2 bases outside the gene matches. The CDR3 has 14 residues. The CDR3 DNA reads as TGCGCCAGCAGCTTGGACAGGGGGGCCACTGAAGCTTTCTTT. As protein: CASSLDRGATEAFF.

The chain joins TRBV2 to TRBJ1-6, with TRBD1 matching over 7 bases. Unmatched junction bases numbered 3, after V lost 6 bases and J lost 7 bases. Germline V gene data show CDR1 as SNHLY and CDR2 as FYNNEI. This CDR3 has 13 amino acids. CDR3 amino acids: CASRTGFNSPLHF. In DNA form, the CDR3 reads TGTGCCAGCAGGACAGGGTTCAATTCACCCCTCCACTTT.

V usage is TRBV7-8 and J usage is TRBJ1-2; D is undetermined. The V gene lost 0 bases and the J gene lost 3 bases, with 8 bases spanning the gap. The germline CDR1 and CDR2 sequences are SGHVS and FQNEAQ. The CDR3 totals 14 residues. CDR3 in amino acids: CASSLAQVDYGYTF. The CDR3 DNA reads TGTGCCAGCAGCTTAGCCCAGGTAGACTATGGCTACACCTTC.

This clone was seen once. The chain links TRBV5-1 to TRBJ2-2, with 9 bases fitting TRBD2. The CDR3 length is 16 residues. CDR1 SGHRS and CDR2 YFSETQ come from the germline V gene. With 3 bases clipped from V and 0 bases from J, the junction kept 3 bases outside the gene matches. The CDR3 DNA sequence: TGCGCCAGCAGCTCCCTAGCGGGATCGAACACCGGGGAGCTGTTTTTT. Translation: CASSSLAGSNTGELFF.

The CDR3 nucleotides are TGCGCCACAAGGACAGGGTCTAGCACAGATACGCAGTATTTT. Translated: CATRTGSSTDTQYF. The chain employs TRBV5-1 and TRBJ2-3; TRBD1 agrees at 8 bases. Germline assignment: CDR1 SGHRS and CDR2 YFSETQ. The CDR3 consists of 14 residues. V gave up 9 bases and J gave up 0 bases; unmatched junction bases: 6. The variable domain in full, with the rest retrieved from reference TRBV5-1 and TRBJ2-3, is KAGVTQTPRYLIKTRGQQVTLSCSPISGHRSVSWYQQTPGQGLQFLFEYFSETQRNKGNFPGRFSGRQFSNSRSEMNVSTLELGDSALYLCATRTGSSTDTQYFGPGTRLTVL.

This chain connects TRBV5-1 to TRBJ1-6, with 7 bases identical to TRBD1. V was clipped by 4 bases and J by 8 bases; unmatched bases: 9. The CDR3 contains 15 residues. Germline V gene lookup returns CDR1 SGHRS and CDR2 YFSETQ. This CDR3 reads CASSGAGQSYSPLHF. CDR3 coding DNA: TGCGCCAGCAGCGGCGCGGGACAGTCCTATTCACCCCTCCACTTT. The whole variable domain, remainder taken from reference TRBV5-1 and TRBJ1-6, is KAGVTQTPRYLIKTRGQQVTLSCSPISGHRSVSWYQQTPGQGLQFLFEYFSETQRNKGNFPGRFSGRQFSNSRSEMNVSTLELGDSALYLCASSGAGQSYSPLHFGNGTRLTVT.

The V call is TRBV25-1, the J call TRBJ1-2, with no clear D. This CDR3 region has 14 residues. Trimming stripped 2 bases from V and 1 base from J, with 8 bases between. From germline, CDR1 is MGHDK and CDR2 SYGVNS. This chain's CDR3 is CASSERGINYGYTF. The CDR3 nucleotides read TGTGCCAGCAGTGAAAGAGGGATTAACTATGGCTACACCTTC.

This chain links TRBV7-8 with TRBJ2-1, with 7 bases aligning to TRBD2. The CDR3 is 14 residues long. Germline V gene data show CDR1 as SGHVS and CDR2 as FQNEAQ. Losses at the gene ends were 4 bases for V and 3 bases for J; bases not matched to a gene: 3. Here the CDR3 reads CASSYERGYNEQFF. In DNA, the CDR3 is TGTGCCAGCAGCTATGAGCGGGGCTACAATGAGCAGTTCTTC.

The chain joins TRBV11-2 to TRBJ1-1; TRBD1 is a possible D gene (5 bases). There are 15 residues in the CDR3. CDR1 and CDR2 from the germline V gene are SGHAT and FQNNGV. Trimming took 5 bases from V and 5 from J, leaving 18 bases between them. The DNA for the CDR3 is TGTGCCAGCAGCCCTGGGACGGGAGGGCAAACTGAAGCTTTCTTT. This codes for CASSPGTGGQTEAFF.